These 20 T cell receptor beta chains originate from one sample sequenced in a study of human T cells and chemical hapten exposure. TCRdb processed the RACE reads anew with MiXCR; each CDR3 protein has one entry. The table includes approximately 49,000 distinct CDR3 sequences, about a tenth detected once. Time point here: patch test 1, 2 weeks after DPC sensitization. The treatment is: therapeutic diphenylcyclopropenone sensitization with weekly scalp DPC. The material was whole blood, obtained in connection with sensitization to the hapten diphenylcyclopropenone (DPC). These receptors were obtained from a woman aged 50 to 65 with alopecia areata. Some clones in this sample may be carry-over from other donors' samples.

The chain uses TRBV20-1 and TRBJ2-1; D is ambiguous. There are 16 residues in the CDR3. The V and J ends lost 1 base and 6 bases respectively, with 19 bases between them. Germline CDR1 reads DFQATT; CDR2 reads SNEGSKA (reference sequence). This chain's CDR3 is CSARGARRTASNEQFF. The CDR3 DNA sequence: TGCAGTGCTAGAGGGGCCAGGCGGACGGCCTCCAATGAGCAGTTCTTC.

This clonotype was detected many times. The rearrangement joins TRBV4-3 to TRBJ2-1; TRBD2 matches 12 bases. Trimming took 3 bases from V and 3 from J; bases not matched to a gene: 0. CDR3 length: 15 amino acids. Germline V CDR1 and CDR2: LGHNA, YSLEER. The CDR3 here is CASSQGLAGYNEQFF. Written as DNA, the CDR3 is TGCGCCAGCAGCCAGGGACTAGCGGGCTACAATGAGCAGTTCTTC.

This clonotype was counted between two and nine times. The chain couples TRBV28 to TRBJ2-7; D is tentatively TRBD1 or TRBD2 (6 bases each). Germline lookup yields CDR1 MDHEN and CDR2 SYDVKM. The CDR3 has 15 amino acids. V was shortened by 3 bases and J by 2 bases, with 14 bases between the two germline ends. CDR3 sequence: CASSFGGTQAYEQYF. The CDR3 DNA is TGTGCCAGCAGTTTTGGCGGGACACAAGCCTACGAGCAGTACTTC.

This clonotype was detected ten times or more. V gene TRBV25-1 combines with J gene TRBJ2-5, with 10 bases matching TRBD1. V shed 4 bases, J shed 4 bases, and the junction held 9 bases outside the gene matches. The CDR3 has 16 residues. Germline lookup yields CDR1 MGHDK and CDR2 SYGVNS. The CDR3 loop reads CASSATGTGVRETQYF. For the CDR3, the DNA is TGTGCCAGCAGTGCAACCGGGACAGGGGTCAGAGAGACCCAGTACTTC.

The chain links TRBV28 to TRBJ1-2, with TRBD1 matching 9 bases. This CDR3 spans 13 amino acids. CDR1 MDHEN and CDR2 SYDVKM come from the germline V gene. The J segment lost 5 bases and the V segment lost 6 bases, leaving 4 bases of the junction unmatched. This CDR3 reads CASSPDRGYGYTF. The CDR3 region has the DNA TGTGCCAGCAGCCCGGACAGGGGTTATGGCTACACCTTC.

This clonotype was recorded at least ten times. The chain has TRBV19 and TRBJ1-3; perhaps TRBD1 as D (5 bases). V shed 4 bases and J shed 1 base, with 8 bases lying between them. Germline lookup yields CDR1 LNHDA and CDR2 SQIVND (reference sequence). The CDR3 is 14 residues long. CDR3 in DNA: TGTGCCAGTAGTAGCGGGGGATCTGGAAACACCATATATTTT. It is translated as CASSSGGSGNTIYF.

This clonotype was seen many times. The chain has TRBV29-1 and TRBJ2-3; D is unresolved. This CDR3 is 11 amino acids long. The germline V and J ends were trimmed by 7 bases and 4 bases, with 9 bases remaining between them. Germline CDR1 SQVTM, CDR2 ANQGSEA. CDR3 residues: CSGEESDTQYF. The CDR3 DNA follows: TGCAGCGGAGAGGAGTCAGATACGCAGTATTTT.

In this sample, this clonotype turned up many times. The chain recombines TRBV19 with TRBJ2-1; D not resolved. The ends were cut back, 3 bases at V and 4 bases at J, with 10 bases in the middle. CDR1 and CDR2 (germline): LNHDA, SQIVND (reference sequence). This CDR3 spans 14 amino acids. The CDR3 DNA sequence: TGTGCCAGTAGTATTGGTGTCAGTTACAATGAGCAGTTCTTC. This codes for CASSIGVSYNEQFF.

This clonotype was recorded many times. The chain recombines TRBV30 with TRBJ1-1; D is ambiguous. The CDR3 consists of 13 residues. Germline V gene lookup returns CDR1 GTSNPN and CDR2 SVGIG (reference sequence). The ends were cut back, 7 bases at V and 0 bases at J, with 12 bases in the middle. The CDR3 here is CASTRSVNTEAFF. As DNA, the CDR3 is TGTGCCTCGACAAGGTCGGTGAACACTGAAGCTTTCTTT.

This clonotype has a handful of counts. The V and J genes are TRBV9 and TRBJ2-5; no clear D. Germline-derived CDR1 and CDR2 are SGDLS and YYNGEE. The length of the CDR3 is 13 residues. Trimming took off 0 bases at V and 1 base at J, with 4 bases between the two ends. CDR3 coding DNA: TGTGCCAGCAGCGTAGGCCCCCAAGAGACCCAGTACTTC. Translated, it gives CASSVGPQETQYF.

Many counts were recorded for this clonotype. V and J are TRBV7-8 and TRBJ1-1; D is possibly TRBD1 (5 bases). Germline CDR1 and CDR2: SGHVS and FQNEAQ. The ends were cut back, 5 bases at V and 4 bases at J, with 17 bases in the middle. The CDR3 covers 15 residues. In nucleotides, the CDR3 is TGTGCCAGCAGCCCCCGACGGCTGGGGGTCACTGAAGCTTTCTTT. It specifies CASSPRRLGVTEAFF.

At least ten counts were recorded for this clonotype. The chain is built from TRBV29-1 and TRBJ2-2; TRBD1 matches 7 bases. The length of the CDR3 is 16 residues. Germline lookup yields CDR1 SQVTM and CDR2 ANQGSEA. Unmatched junction bases numbered 9, after V lost 4 bases and J lost 1 base. The CDR3 DNA reads TGCAGCGTTGGAGGGACCGGGACAGTGAACACCGGGGAGCTGTTTTTT. Protein: CSVGGTGTVNTGELFF.

The V call is TRBV7-2, the J call TRBJ1-2, with TRBD1 matching over 7 bases. V lost 8 bases and J lost 2; bases outside the gene matches: 5. The CDR3 is 13 residues long. Germline-derived CDR1 and CDR2 are SGHTA and FQGNSA. This chain's CDR3 is CASSGQLNYGYTF. The CDR3 coding sequence is TGTGCCAGCTCGGGACAGCTGAACTATGGCTACACCTTC.

Ten or more counts support this clonotype. The rearrangement links TRBV7-2 to TRBJ2-3; 7 bases agree with TRBD1. CDR3 size: 16 residues. Germline CDR1 SGHTA, CDR2 FQGNSA. The V segment lost 1 base and the J segment 1 base; nucleotides outside the gene matches: 5. CDR3: CASSLGITGGTDTQYF. As DNA, the CDR3 is TGTGCCAGCAGCTTAGGGATAACAGGGGGCACAGATACGCAGTATTTT.

This clonotype was recorded at least ten times. This chain joins TRBV20-1 and TRBJ1-3; TRBD1 matches at 7 bases. The CDR3 has 18 amino acids. With 3 bases clipped from V and 0 bases from J, the junction kept 14 bases outside the gene matches. Germline V lookup: CDR1 DFQATT, CDR2 SNEGSKA (reference sequence). The CDR3 DNA reads as TGCAGTGCTAGGTCCCCACAGGGGAGGACTTTCTCTGGAAACACCATATATTTT. Its protein is CSARSPQGRTFSGNTIYF.

This sequence joins TRBV29-1 and TRBJ1-2; 8 positions match TRBD1. The CDR3 has 13 amino acids. V lost 6 bases, J lost 1 base, and 4 bases stayed unmatched. Germline lookup yields CDR1 SQVTM and CDR2 ANQGSEA. Written as DNA, the CDR3 is TGCAGCGTGATTGGACAGGGTAACTATGGCTACACCTTC. Translation: CSVIGQGNYGYTF.

In this sample, this clonotype turned up many times. V and J are TRBV20-1 and TRBJ1-5; D ambiguous. This CDR3 has 13 residues. Trimming took off 2 bases at V and 6 bases at J, with 11 bases between the two ends. Germline V gene lookup returns CDR1 DFQATT and CDR2 SNEGSKA (reference sequence). The chain's CDR3 is CSARSVMSQPQHF. DNA for the CDR3: TGCAGTGCTAGATCGGTCATGAGTCAGCCCCAGCATTTT.

The chain couples TRBV20-1 to TRBJ2-1, with TRBD2 as a possible D gene (5 bases). Looked up from germline, CDR1 is DFQATT and CDR2 is SNEGSKA (reference sequence). This CDR3 is 12 amino acids long. With 5 bases removed from V and 8 bases from J, the gap between germline ends came to 13 bases. The CDR3 here is CSASGNIDEQFF. The CDR3 bases are TGCAGTGCTTCGGGGAACATCGATGAGCAGTTCTTC.

This clonotype has ten or more counts. The genes are TRBV24-1 and TRBJ1-2; D is uncertain. Trimming removed 3 bases at V and 4 bases at J, with 11 bases between. CDR3 length: 14 amino acids. Germline loops: CDR1 KGHDR, CDR2 SFDVKD. The CDR3 nucleotides read TGTGCCACCAGTGATGGTACAGCATCCTATGGCTACACCTTC. Translating it yields CATSDGTASYGYTF.

This clonotype was counted at least ten times. The chain couples TRBV5-4 to TRBJ2-3; 7 nucleotides agree with TRBD1. V gave up 0 bases and J gave up 5 bases; unmatched junction bases: 6. The CDR3 extends over 15 amino acids. The germline CDR1 and CDR2 sequences are SGHNT and YYREEE (reference sequence). The CDR3 reads CASSLVGTEGDTQYF. As DNA, the CDR3 is TGTGCCAGCAGCTTGGTTGGGACAGAGGGAGATACGCAGTATTTT.